The clone carrying this T cell receptor (beta chain) was recorded at least ten times. Patients having uncontrolled infection, another autoimmune disease, pregnancy or lactation were not included. The sample is drawn from a study of T cells in Graves' hyperthyroidism and ophthalmopathy. V shed 3 bases and J shed 0 bases, with 5 bases lying between them. CDR1 is SQVTM, CDR2 ANQGSEA, per germline. The CDR3 spans 13 residues. It was RNA transcripts that yielded the amplified TCR beta CDR3 regions. TCR CDR3 regions were first amplified by RT-PCR with HTBI primers. A single record per CDR3 protein comes from TCRdb applying MiXCR to the multiplex PCR reads. The sample records about 690,000 distinct CDR3 sequences, approximately 15% being singletons.

The specimen was blood. This receptor was taken from a man between 45 and 60 years old with Graves' hyperthyroidism. V is TRBV29-1 and J is TRBJ1-4; D may be TRBD1 (5 bases). The CDR3 nucleotides read TGCAGCGTTGAGGGGGCAACTAATGAAAAACTGTTTTTT. Translated: CSVEGATNEKLFF.